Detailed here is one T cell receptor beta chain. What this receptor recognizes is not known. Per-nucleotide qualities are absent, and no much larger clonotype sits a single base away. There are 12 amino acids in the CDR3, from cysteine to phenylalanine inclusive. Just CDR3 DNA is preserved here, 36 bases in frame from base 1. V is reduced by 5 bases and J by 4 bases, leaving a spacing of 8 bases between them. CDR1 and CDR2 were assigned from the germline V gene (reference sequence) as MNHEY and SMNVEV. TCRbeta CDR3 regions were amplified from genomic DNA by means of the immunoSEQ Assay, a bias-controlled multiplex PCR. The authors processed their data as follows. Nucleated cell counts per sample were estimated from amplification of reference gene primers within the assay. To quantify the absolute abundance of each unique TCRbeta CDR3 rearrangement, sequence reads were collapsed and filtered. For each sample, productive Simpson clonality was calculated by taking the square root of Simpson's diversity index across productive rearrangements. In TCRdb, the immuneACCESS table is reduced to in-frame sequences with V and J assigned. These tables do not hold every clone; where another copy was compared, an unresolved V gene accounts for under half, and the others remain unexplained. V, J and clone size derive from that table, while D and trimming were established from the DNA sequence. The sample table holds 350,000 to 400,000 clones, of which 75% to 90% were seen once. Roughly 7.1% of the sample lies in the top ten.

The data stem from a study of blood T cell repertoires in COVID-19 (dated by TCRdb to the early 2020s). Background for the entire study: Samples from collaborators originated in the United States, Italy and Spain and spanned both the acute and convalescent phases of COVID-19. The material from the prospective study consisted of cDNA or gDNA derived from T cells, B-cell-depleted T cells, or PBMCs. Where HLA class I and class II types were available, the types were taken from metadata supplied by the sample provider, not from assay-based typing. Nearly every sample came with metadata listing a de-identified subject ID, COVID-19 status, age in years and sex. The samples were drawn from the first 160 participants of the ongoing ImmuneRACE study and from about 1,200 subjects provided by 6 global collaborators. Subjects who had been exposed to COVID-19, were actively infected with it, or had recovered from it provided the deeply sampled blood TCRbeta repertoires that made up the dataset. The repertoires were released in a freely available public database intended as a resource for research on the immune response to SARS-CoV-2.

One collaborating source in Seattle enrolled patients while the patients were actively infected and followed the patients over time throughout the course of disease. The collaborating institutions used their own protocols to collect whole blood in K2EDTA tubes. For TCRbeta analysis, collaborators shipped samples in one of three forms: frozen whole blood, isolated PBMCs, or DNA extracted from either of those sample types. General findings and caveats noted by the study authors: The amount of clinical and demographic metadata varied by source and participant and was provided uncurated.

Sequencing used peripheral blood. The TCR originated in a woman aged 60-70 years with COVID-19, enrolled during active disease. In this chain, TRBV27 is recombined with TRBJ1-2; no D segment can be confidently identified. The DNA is TGTGCCAGCAGTAACAGCATCTATGGCTACACCTTC. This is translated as CASSNSIYGYTF.